This entry lists 9 T cell receptor beta chains sequenced from one sample in a study of blood T cell repertoires in COVID-19. Profiled with immunoSEQ multiplex PCR; TCRdb holds only in-frame clones, not every one. The table lists 150,000 to 200,000 clones, about 86% of them singletons, with about 19% in the top ten. Sequencing was performed on peripheral blood. The origin of the receptors is an elderly woman with acute or convalescent COVID-19.

The table lists this clone with a few counts. The chain is built from TRBV19 and TRBJ1-2; 9 nucleotides match TRBD1. This CDR3 comprises 15 residues. The germline CDR1 and CDR2 sequences are LNHDA and SQIVND (reference sequence). Losses at the gene ends were 6 bases for V and 4 bases for J; bases not matched to a gene: 9. This CDR3 is CASSEQGTGSYGYTF. DNA of the CDR3: TGTGCCAGTAGCGAACAAGGGACAGGGTCCTATGGCTACACCTTC.

The chain links TRBV6-4 to TRBJ1-1; 8 bases agree with TRBD1. The CDR3 contains 14 residues. Germline trimming cut 4 bases from V and 6 bases from J; bases unmatched to any gene: 7. Germline CDR1 reads MRHNA; CDR2 reads SNTAGT. The CDR3 DNA follows: TGTGCCAGCAGTGGGGGACAGGCGGGCGCTGAAGCTTTCTTT. Its translation is CASSGGQAGAEAFF.

The chain's CDR3 is CASSGRGSNTYEQYF. The CDR3 nucleotides are TGTGCCAGCAGCGGCCGGGGGAGTAATACCTACGAGCAGTACTTC. V gene TRBV11-2 combines with J gene TRBJ2-7, with D possibly being TRBD2 (6 bases). This CDR3 spans 15 amino acids. V was shortened by 5 bases and J by 2 bases, with 16 bases between the two germline ends. Germline lookup yields CDR1 SGHAT and CDR2 FQNNGV.

The V call is TRBV2, the J call TRBJ1-1; 9 bases fit TRBD1. Germline CDR1 reads SNHLY; CDR2 reads FYNNEI. Trimming cost V 7 bases and J 4 bases; bases outside gene matches: 7. The CDR3 totals 14 residues. This CDR3 reads CASITGGAGTEAFF. The DNA of the CDR3 is TGTGCCAGCATTACAGGGGGCGCGGGCACTGAAGCTTTCTTT.

This chain connects TRBV7-3 to TRBJ2-2; 9 positions agree with TRBD1. The CDR3 spans 15 residues. V gave up 4 bases and J gave up 9 bases; unmatched junction bases: 9. The germline CDR1 and CDR2 sequences are SGHTA and FQGTGA. In nucleotides, the CDR3 is TGTGCCAGCAGCTCGAGGACAGGGGCGTCCAGGGAGCTGTTTTTT. It specifies CASSSRTGASRELFF. Full variable domain (missing parts from reference TRBV7-3 and TRBJ2-2): GAGVSQTPSNKVTEKGKYVELRCDPISGHTALYWYRQSLGQGPEFLIYFQGTGAADDSGLPNDRFFAVRPEGSVSTLKIQRTERGDSAVYLCASSSRTGASRELFFGEGSRLTVL.

This chain links TRBV18 with TRBJ2-7; TRBD1 is a possible D gene (6 bases). The CDR3 spans 14 residues. The V end lost 2 bases, the J end lost 4 bases, and 12 bases lay between the germline ends. From germline, CDR1 is KGHSH and CDR2 LQKENI. CDR3 loop: CASSPGQSPYEQYF. In DNA, the CDR3 is TGTGCCAGCTCACCAGGACAGTCTCCTTACGAGCAGTACTTC.

The rearrangement links TRBV7-9 to TRBJ1-6; the D gene is possibly TRBD1 (6 bases). This CDR3 is built from 14 residues. CDR1 is SEHNR, CDR2 FQNEAQ, per germline (reference sequence). Trimming took off 6 bases at V and 8 bases at J, with 14 bases between the two ends. The CDR3 sequence: CASRLAGADSPLHF. The CDR3 DNA reads TGTGCCAGCAGGCTAGCAGGGGCGGATTCACCCCTCCACTTT.

This chain links TRBV2 with TRBJ2-1, with 8 positions matching TRBD2. This CDR3 has 15 amino acids. Trimming took 4 bases from V and 1 from J; bases not matched to a gene: 3. Germline-derived CDR1 and CDR2 are SNHLY and FYNNEI. CDR3 protein: CASSAPGGSYNEQFF. CDR3 coding DNA: TGTGCCAGCAGTGCTCCGGGAGGGTCCTACAATGAGCAGTTCTTC.

The chain joins TRBV4-3 to TRBJ1-1; 8 nucleotides agree with TRBD1. This CDR3 has 14 amino acids. J lost 4 bases, V lost 1 base, and 2 bases had no gene match. The germline CDR1 and CDR2 sequences are LGHNA and YSLEER. The CDR3 is CASSQGTGTTEAFF. As DNA, the CDR3 is TGCGCCAGCAGCCAAGGGACAGGGACCACTGAAGCTTTCTTT.